This T cell receptor (beta chain) was sequenced for a study of blood T cell repertoires in COVID-19. In the study overall: From T cells, B-cell-depleted T cells, or PBMCs came the material, which was cDNA or gDNA.

Germline V gene data show CDR1 as SEHNR and CDR2 as FQNEAQ (reference sequence). The CDR3 runs to 15 residues. V shed 0 bases and J shed 0 bases, with 8 bases lying between them. Data came from immunoSEQ multiplex PCR; TCRdb stores just in-frame clones and leaves some out. The table has fewer than 35,000 clones, over 90% seen once. The chain joins TRBV7-9 to TRBJ1-2; D not certain. The specimen was peripheral blood. This sequence was found in a human donor in a cohort sampled during active COVID-19. In DNA, the CDR3 is TGTGCCAGCAGCTTAGCGGTTATAGCTAACTATGGCTACACCTTC. Translation: CASSLAVIANYGYTF.